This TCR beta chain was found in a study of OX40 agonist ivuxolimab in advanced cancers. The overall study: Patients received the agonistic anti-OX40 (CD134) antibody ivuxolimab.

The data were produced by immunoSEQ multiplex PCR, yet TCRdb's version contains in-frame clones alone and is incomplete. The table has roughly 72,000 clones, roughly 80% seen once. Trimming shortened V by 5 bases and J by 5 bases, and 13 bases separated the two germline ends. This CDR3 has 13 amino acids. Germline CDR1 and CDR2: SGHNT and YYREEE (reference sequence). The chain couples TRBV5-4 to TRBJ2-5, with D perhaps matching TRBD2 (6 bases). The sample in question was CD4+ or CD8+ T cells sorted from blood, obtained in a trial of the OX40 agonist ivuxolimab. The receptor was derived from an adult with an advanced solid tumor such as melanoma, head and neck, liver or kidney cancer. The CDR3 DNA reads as TGTGCCAGCAGTTCGGGAGTTTTGGAGACCCAGTACTTC. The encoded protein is CASSSGVLETQYF.